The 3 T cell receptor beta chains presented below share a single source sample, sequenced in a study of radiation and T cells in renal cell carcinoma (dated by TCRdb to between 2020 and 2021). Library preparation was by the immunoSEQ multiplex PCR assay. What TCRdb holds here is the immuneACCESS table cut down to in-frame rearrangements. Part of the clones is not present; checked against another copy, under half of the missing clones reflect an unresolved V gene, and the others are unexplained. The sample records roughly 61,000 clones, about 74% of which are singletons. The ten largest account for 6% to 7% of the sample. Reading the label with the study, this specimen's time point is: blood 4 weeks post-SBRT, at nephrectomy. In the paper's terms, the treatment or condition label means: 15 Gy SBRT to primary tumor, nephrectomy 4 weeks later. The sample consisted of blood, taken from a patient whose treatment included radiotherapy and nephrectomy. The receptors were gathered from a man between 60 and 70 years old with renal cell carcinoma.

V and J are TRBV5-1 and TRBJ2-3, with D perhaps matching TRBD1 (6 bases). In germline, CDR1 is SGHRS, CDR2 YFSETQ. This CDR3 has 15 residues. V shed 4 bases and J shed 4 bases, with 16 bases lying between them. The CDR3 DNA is TGCGCCAGCAGCGGATGGGGGCAGGGAGCAGATACGCAGTATTTT. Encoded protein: CASSGWGQGADTQYF.

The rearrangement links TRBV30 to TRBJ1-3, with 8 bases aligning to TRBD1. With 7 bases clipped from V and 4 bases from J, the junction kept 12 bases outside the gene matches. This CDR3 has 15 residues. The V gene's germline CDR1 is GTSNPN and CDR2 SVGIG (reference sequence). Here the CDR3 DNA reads TGTGCCTTGTCGAACAGGGGGATCGTCGGAAACACCATATATTTT. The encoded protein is CALSNRGIVGNTIYF.

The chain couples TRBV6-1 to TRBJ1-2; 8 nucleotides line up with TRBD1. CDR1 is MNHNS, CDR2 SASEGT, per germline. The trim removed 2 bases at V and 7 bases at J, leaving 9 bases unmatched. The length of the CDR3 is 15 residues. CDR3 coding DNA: TGTGCCAGCAGTGAATATACAGGGGGTAGTTTTGGCTACACCTTC. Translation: CASSEYTGGSFGYTF.